A selection of T cell receptor beta chains follows, all from one sample in a study of vaccination effects on CD4 cells after COVID-19. For these TCRs, the target antigens are not known. Sequenced by immunoSEQ multiplex PCR; TCRdb stores in-frame clones only, minus some. The sample yields about 55,000 clones, around 68% seen once. Sequencing was performed on CD4+ T cells from PBMCs cultured with SARS-CoV-2 spike peptides, taken before COVID-19 vaccination. These receptors came from a human donor who received a COVID-19 vaccine. Each CDR3 is given with its conserved first and last residue.

V gene	J gene	CDR3 protein
TRBV10-3	TRBJ2-1	CAISEGVGYEQFF
TRBV6-2/TRBV6-3	TRBJ2-6	CASSLPEVPGANVLTF
TRBV2	TRBJ2-1	CASSEQTSSYNEQFF
TRBV27	TRBJ1-1	CASSFSLEGGEAFF
TRBV9	TRBJ2-7	CASSRRTGYEQYF
TRBV19	TRBJ1-6	CASSTKGDTPLHF
TRBV6-2/TRBV6-3	TRBJ1-3	CASSYRPSGNTIYF
TRBV4-2	TRBJ1-2	CASSQEDRPAGGYTF
TRBV7-7	TRBJ2-2	CASSLSYGNTGELFF
TRBV6-5	TRBJ1-1	CASSYSRPRLTEAFF
TRBV19	TRBJ1-2	CASSNPSRGGYTF
TRBV6-2/TRBV6-3	TRBJ1-1	CASSYSRVNTEAFF